This T cell receptor (beta chain) was profiled in a study of blood T cells in healthy people across ages. General study results and limits: Diversity of TCR beta correlated strongly with naive T cell percentage. Significant beta diversity loss was already apparent by age approximately 42, declining roughly linearly.

This clonotype was found a few times. The target antigen is unknown. With a J-beta primer mix and a sample-barcoded 5' primer, a second PCR ran about 6 to 11 cycles. Each CDR3 protein is one row after TCRdb ran MiXCR on the 5' RACE reads. The sample lists some 860,000 distinct CDR3 sequences; around three fifths were seen once. The CDR3 runs 14 residues. The germline gives CDR1 MDHEN, CDR2 SYDVKM. This clonotype originated in a man aged 40-49 years in good health. Sample: blood. The chain carries TRBV28 and TRBJ2-4; 7 positions agree with TRBD2. The J call may be faulty, since TRBJ2-7 better matches the DNA end. The CDR3 sequence is CASSSMGGVNEQYF. DNA of the CDR3: TGTGCCAGCAGTTCCATGGGGGGGGTCAACGAGCAGTACTTC.